A selection of T cell receptor beta chains follows, all from one sample in a study of shared clonotypes between healthy human individuals. TCRdb keeps only in-frame clones here, not all; method: immunoSEQ multiplex PCR. The table has millions of clones, over 85% seen once. Sequenced material: naive CD4+ T cells sorted from blood. These receptors were taken from a man aged 18-30 years in good health. Both conserved end residues are trimmed from each CDR3.

J: TRBJ1-2; V: TRBV5-1; CDR3: ASRPSEGSDYGYT
J: TRBJ1-1; V: TRBV20-1; CDR3: SCGRWTEAF
J: TRBJ2-5; V: TRBV30; CDR3: AWSGAGGETQY
J: TRBJ2-3; V: TRBV9; CDR3: ASSVRAGGTDTQY
J: TRBJ1-2; V: TRBV5-4; CDR3: ASSFPLNYGYT
J: TRBJ1-4; V: TRBV6-1; CDR3: AGSRSTNEKLF
J: TRBJ1-2; V: TRBV5-1; CDR3: ASSLHTGDNYGYT
J: TRBJ2-3; V: TRBV10-3; CDR3: AISELQRGGDTQY
J: TRBJ1-1; V: TRBV7-9; CDR3: ASSFSGQGNTEAF
J: TRBJ2-1; V: TRBV14; CDR3: ASSPPLAGIQGNEQF
J: TRBJ2-2; V: TRBV5-1; CDR3: ASYPPTGNTGELF
J: TRBJ2-3; V: TRBV11-2; CDR3: ASSFGSWGVGSTDTQY
J: TRBJ2-5; V: TRBV5-1; CDR3: ASRLAGDQETQY
J: TRBJ2-5; V: TRBV9; CDR3: ASSPLMGAGGGETQY
J: TRBJ1-6; V: TRBV2; CDR3: ASSAGSSYNSPLH
J: TRBJ1-2; V: TRBV2; CDR3: ASKGQNKNYGYT
J: TRBJ2-3; V: TRBV9; CDR3: ASSPLNTDTQY
J: TRBJ2-3; V: TRBV9; CDR3: ASSVGGTTVPTQY
J: TRBJ1-4; V: TRBV28; CDR3: ASSLPDSLNEKLF
J: TRBJ2-7; V: TRBV28; CDR3: ASSRSTYEQY
J: TRBJ1-1; V: TRBV6-1; CDR3: ASRDRENTEAF
J: TRBJ2-1; V: TRBV25-1; CDR3: ASTRSGDNEQF
J: TRBJ2-3; V: TRBV5-1; CDR3: ASSQGQVPSRGAQY
J: TRBJ1-6; V: TRBV28; CDR3: ASTSSYNSPLH
J: TRBJ2-1; V: TRBV2; CDR3: ASSVLRERHEQF
J: TRBJ1-5; V: TRBV7-9; CDR3: ASSPDGNQPQH
J: TRBJ2-5; V: TRBV6-1; CDR3: ASSVGTGGWETQY
J: TRBJ2-1; V: TRBV29-1; CDR3: SVLTAGTSSYNEQF
J: TRBJ2-1; V: TRBV29-1; CDR3: SVAGTSSYNEQF
J: TRBJ1-5; V: TRBV30; CDR3: AWSDRAYQPQH
J: TRBJ2-3; V: TRBV7-2; CDR3: ASSLRRGVGLTQY
J: TRBJ1-5; V: TRBV5-1; CDR3: ASSLSSNQPQH
J: TRBJ1-6; V: TRBV18; CDR3: ASSETVGPNSPLH
J: TRBJ1-3; V: TRBV11-2; CDR3: ASSFLGSGNTIY
J: TRBJ1-6; V: TRBV29-1; CDR3: SVAEGSGGTPSSYNSPLH
J: TRBJ1-3; V: TRBV4-3; CDR3: ASSQVYAGSGNTIY
J: TRBJ2-5; V: TRBV19; CDR3: ASSLTSSGRSQETQY
J: TRBJ2-7; V: TRBV15; CDR3: ATSRRWPPPYEQY
J: TRBJ2-5; V: TRBV10-3; CDR3: AISESGGIAETQY
J: TRBJ2-2; V: TRBV30; CDR3: AWRGGGQATTGELF
J: TRBJ2-3; V: TRBV5-4; CDR3: ASSPPSADTQY
J: TRBJ2-2; V: TRBV6-5; CDR3: ASRTSGNTGELF
J: TRBJ2-1; V: TRBV19; CDR3: ASSIGTSGNEQF
J: TRBJ2-7; V: TRBV11-2; CDR3: ASSFPGTGRYEQY
J: TRBJ2-7; V: TRBV2; CDR3: ASSEQLGSSYEQY
J: TRBJ2-1; V: TRBV5-1; CDR3: ASSSIPPLGRDGNEQF